This T cell receptor (beta chain) comes out of a study of regulatory T cells in long-lasting Graves disease. Documented time point: persistent/refractory GD, antithyroid drugs over 5 years with positive TRAb. RNA from PBMCs was the source of the TCR library. The TCR beta library used iRepertoire HTBI primers with Arm-PCR amplification of CDR3. TCRdb used MiXCR to reprocess the multiplex PCR reads, holding one entry per CDR3 protein. The table includes about 470,000 distinct CDR3 sequences, roughly 21% detected once. Overall study results and limits: A limited number of samples was an acknowledged limitation. Peripheral blood, not thyroid tissue, was the sole material studied.

Unmatched junction bases numbered 3, after V lost 1 base and J lost 1 base. The length of the CDR3 is 15 residues. Germline V CDR1 and CDR2: MGHDK, SYGVNS. This clonotype was seen more than once but under ten times. Antigen unknown. This clonotype was sampled from a female donor with Graves disease. J is TRBJ1-1 and V is TRBV25-1; TRBD1 aligns across 7 bases. Sequences were derived from peripheral blood mononuclear cells (PBMCs), sampled when the disease was refractory, from a patient treated with antithyroid drugs. This CDR3 reads CASSESGQRNTEAFF. The CDR3 DNA follows: TGTGCCAGCAGTGAATCGGGACAGAGGAACACTGAAGCTTTCTTT.